This TCR beta chain was sequenced during a study of memory CD4+ T cells and cytomegalovirus serostatus. About the research overall: Of the healthy Belgian adults, nine or ten were CMV seropositive and 20 to 30 seronegative. Broader study findings: Median bootstrapped AUC for CMV status was just over 0.94 originally, about 0.9 US-trained.

With regard to this clone: Its antigen is not identified.

TCRdb's copy holds only in-frame clones and misses some; the assay was immunoSEQ multiplex PCR. The sample lists approximately 53,000 clones, under 80% occurring once. The CDR3 sequence is 14 residues long. Germline V CDR1 and CDR2: SNHLY, FYNNEI. The V end was cut by 4 bases, the J end by 0 bases, with 7 bases between. Single viable CD3+CD4+CD8-CD45RO+ cells were sorted as the memory CD4+ T cells. After thawing, CD4+ T cells were positively selected. The clonotype originates from an adult in good health and CMV-seronegative. Sequenced input: memory CD4+ T cells from blood. The chain employs TRBV2 and TRBJ2-1; D gene unclear. The CDR3: CASSAGSSYNEQFF. CDR3 DNA: TGTGCCAGCAGTGCGGGCAGCTCCTACAATGAGCAGTTCTTC.